Reported below is one T cell receptor beta chain. Its antigen is as yet unknown. A J-beta primer mix and a sample-barcoded 5' primer were used in a second PCR of about 6 to 12 cycles. TCRdb re-derived calls from the 5' RACE reads in MiXCR, one entry per CDR3 protein. This table has about 1.8 million distinct CDR3 sequences, about 49% appearing once. This sample stems from a study of blood T cells in healthy people across ages. Study-wide points: Per-million-T-cell TCR beta diversity fell roughly linearly with age.

Germline V gene sequence: CDR1 MDHEN, CDR2 SYDVKM. The germline V and J ends were trimmed by 4 bases and 4 bases, with 10 bases remaining between them. This CDR3 is built from 13 residues. Individuals who donated were healthy Caucasians from Russia aged about 6 to 90. Sequenced: blood. The chain joins TRBV28 to TRBJ1-2; maybe TRBD1 (5 bases). The TCR originated in a woman aged 40 to 55 in good health. The CDR3 loop is CASSSGPVYGYTF. The CDR3 DNA reads TGTGCCAGCAGTTCGGGACCCGTCTATGGCTACACCTTC.